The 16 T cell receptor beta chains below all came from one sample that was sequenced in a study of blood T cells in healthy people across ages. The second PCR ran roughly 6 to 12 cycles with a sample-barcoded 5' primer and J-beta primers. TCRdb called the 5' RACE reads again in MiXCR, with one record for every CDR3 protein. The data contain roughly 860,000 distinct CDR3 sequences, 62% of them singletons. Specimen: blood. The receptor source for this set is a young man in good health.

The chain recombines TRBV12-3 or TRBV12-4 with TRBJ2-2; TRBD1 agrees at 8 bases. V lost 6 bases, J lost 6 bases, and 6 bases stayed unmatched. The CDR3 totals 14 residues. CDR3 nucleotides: TGTGCCAGCAGCCGGGACAGGTCGGCCGGGGAGCTGTTTTTT. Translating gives CASSRDRSAGELFF.

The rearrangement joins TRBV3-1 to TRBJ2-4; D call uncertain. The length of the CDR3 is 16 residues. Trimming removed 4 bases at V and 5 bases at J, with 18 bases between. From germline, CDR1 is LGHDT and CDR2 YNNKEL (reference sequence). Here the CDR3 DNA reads TGTGCCAGCAGCCCCCCGTTAACTCCCCTCCAAAACATTCAGTACTTC. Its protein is CASSPPLTPLQNIQYF. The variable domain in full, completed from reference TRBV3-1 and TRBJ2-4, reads DTAVSQTPKYLVTQMGNDKSIKCEQNLGHDTMYWYKQDSKKFLKIMFSYNNKELIINETVPNRFSPKSPDKAHLNLHINSLELGDSAVYFCASSPPLTPLQNIQYFGAGTRLSVL.

This chain's CDR3 is CASSQDNASRGYTF. As DNA, the CDR3 is TGCGCCAGCAGCCAAGATAACGCCAGCCGTGGCTACACCTTC. The V gene is TRBV4-3, the J gene TRBJ1-2; D remains unclear. V lost 0 bases to trimming and J lost 7 bases, with 12 bases between them. Per the germline V gene, CDR1 is LGHNA and CDR2 is YSLEER. The CDR3 has 14 residues.

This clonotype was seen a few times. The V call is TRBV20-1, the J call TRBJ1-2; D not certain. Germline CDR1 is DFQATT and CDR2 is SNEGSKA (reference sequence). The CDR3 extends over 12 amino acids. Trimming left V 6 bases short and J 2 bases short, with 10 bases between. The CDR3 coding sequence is TGCAGTGCGGTAGGGATGAACTATGGCTACACCTTC. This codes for CSAVGMNYGYTF.

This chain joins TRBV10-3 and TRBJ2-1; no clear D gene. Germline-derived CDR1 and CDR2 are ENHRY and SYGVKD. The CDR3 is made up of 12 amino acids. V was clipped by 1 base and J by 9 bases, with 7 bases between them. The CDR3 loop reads CAISELETEQFF. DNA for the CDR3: TGTGCCATCAGTGAGTTAGAGACTGAGCAGTTCTTC.

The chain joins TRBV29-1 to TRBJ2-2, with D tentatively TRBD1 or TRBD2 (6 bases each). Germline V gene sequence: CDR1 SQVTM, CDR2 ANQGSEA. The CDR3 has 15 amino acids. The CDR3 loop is CNVGLGGGNTGELFF. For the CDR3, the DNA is TGCAACGTCGGTCTAGGGGGAGGGAACACCGGGGAGCTGTTTTTT.

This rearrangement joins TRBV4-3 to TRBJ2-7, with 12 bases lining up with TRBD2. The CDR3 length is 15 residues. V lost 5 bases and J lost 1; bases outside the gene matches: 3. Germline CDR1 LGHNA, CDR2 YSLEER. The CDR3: CASSGTSGGSYEQYF. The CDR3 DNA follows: TGCGCCAGCAGCGGAACTAGCGGGGGGTCCTACGAGCAGTACTTC.

CDR3: CSAGGLAGGEQFF. The CDR3 nucleotides are TGCAGTGCTGGGGGACTAGCGGGGGGTGAGCAGTTCTTC. The V gene is TRBV20-1, the J gene TRBJ2-1; TRBD2 matches 15 bases. Unmatched junction bases numbered 2, after V lost 5 bases and J lost 9 bases. The length of the CDR3 is 13 residues. CDR1 and CDR2 from the germline V gene are DFQATT and SNEGSKA (reference sequence).

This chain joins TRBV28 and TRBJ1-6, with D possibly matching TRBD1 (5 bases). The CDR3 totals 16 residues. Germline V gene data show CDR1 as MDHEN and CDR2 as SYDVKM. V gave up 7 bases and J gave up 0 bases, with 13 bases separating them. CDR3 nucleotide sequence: TGTGCCAGCATCTTCGCCGGGGCCTCCTATAATTCACCCCTCCACTTT. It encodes CASIFAGASYNSPLHF.

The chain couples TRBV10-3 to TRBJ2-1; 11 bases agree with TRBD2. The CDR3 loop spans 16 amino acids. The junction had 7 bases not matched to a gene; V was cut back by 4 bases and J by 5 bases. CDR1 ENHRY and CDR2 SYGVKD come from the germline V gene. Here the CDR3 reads CAISGTSGGPDNEQFF. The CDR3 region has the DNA TGTGCCATCAGTGGAACTAGCGGGGGCCCAGACAATGAGCAGTTCTTC.

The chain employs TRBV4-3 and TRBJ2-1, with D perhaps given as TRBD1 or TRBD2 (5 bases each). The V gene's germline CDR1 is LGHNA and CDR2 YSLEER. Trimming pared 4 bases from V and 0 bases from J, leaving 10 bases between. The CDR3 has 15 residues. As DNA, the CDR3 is TGCGCCAGCAGCCGGGACGCGAGCTCCTACAATGAGCAGTTCTTC. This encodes CASSRDASSYNEQFF.

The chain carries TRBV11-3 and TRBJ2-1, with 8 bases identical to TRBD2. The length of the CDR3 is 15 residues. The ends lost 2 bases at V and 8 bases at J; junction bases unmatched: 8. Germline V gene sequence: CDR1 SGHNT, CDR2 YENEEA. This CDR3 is CASSLRRGALDEQFF. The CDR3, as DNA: TGTGCCAGCAGCTTACGGCGGGGGGCGTTGGATGAGCAGTTCTTC.

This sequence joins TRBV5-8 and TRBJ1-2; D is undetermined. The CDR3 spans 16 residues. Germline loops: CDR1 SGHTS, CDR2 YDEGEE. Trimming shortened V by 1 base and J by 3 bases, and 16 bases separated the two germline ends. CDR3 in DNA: TGTGCCAGCAGCTTGCTTTTCTCGGGAGCGGACTATGGCTACACCTTC. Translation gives CASSLLFSGADYGYTF.

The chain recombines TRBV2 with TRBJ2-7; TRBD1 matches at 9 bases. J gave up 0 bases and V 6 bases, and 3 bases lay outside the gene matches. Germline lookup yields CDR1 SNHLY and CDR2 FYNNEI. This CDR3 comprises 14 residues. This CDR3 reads CASRQDRGSYEQYF. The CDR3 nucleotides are TGTGCCAGCAGGCAGGACAGGGGCTCCTACGAGCAGTACTTC.

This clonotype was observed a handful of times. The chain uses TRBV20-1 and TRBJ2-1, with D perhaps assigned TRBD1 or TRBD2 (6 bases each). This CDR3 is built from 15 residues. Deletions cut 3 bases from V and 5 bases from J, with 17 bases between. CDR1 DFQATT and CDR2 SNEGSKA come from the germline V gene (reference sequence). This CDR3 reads CSASESGGTHNEQFF. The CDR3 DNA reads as TGCAGTGCTAGCGAATCCGGGGGCACCCACAATGAGCAGTTCTTC.

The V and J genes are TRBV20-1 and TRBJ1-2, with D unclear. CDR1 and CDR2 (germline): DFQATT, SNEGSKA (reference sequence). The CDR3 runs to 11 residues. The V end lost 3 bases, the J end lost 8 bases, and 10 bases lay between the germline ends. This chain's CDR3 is CSASPGLGYTF. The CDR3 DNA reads TGCAGTGCTAGTCCCGGGTTGGGCTACACCTTC.